Below are 18 T cell receptor beta chains sequenced from a single sample in a study of blood T cell repertoires in COVID-19. Clones were read by immunoSEQ multiplex PCR, and TCRdb kept only the in-frame ones, dropping some. The top ten hold roughly 0.89% of the sample, which has roughly 230,000 clones, around 90% seen once. Specimen: peripheral blood. These receptors were collected from a man aged 25-40 years with COVID-19, enrolled during active disease.

The gene calls are TRBV10-2 and TRBJ1-3, with D maybe TRBD1 (5 bases). Germline CDR1 and CDR2: WSHSY and SAAADI. V was cut by 0 bases and J by 7 bases, with 7 bases left in between. This CDR3 spans 13 amino acids. Here the CDR3 reads CASSESGGNTIYF. CDR3 DNA sequence: TGCGCCAGCAGTGAGTCTGGGGGGAACACCATATATTTT.

The CDR3: CAIQGARSTEAFF. As DNA, the CDR3 is TGTGCCATACAGGGGGCGCGGAGCACTGAAGCTTTCTTT. J is TRBJ1-1 and V is TRBV10-3, with 9 bases matching TRBD1. Germline lookup yields CDR1 ENHRY and CDR2 SYGVKD. There are 13 residues in the CDR3. Trimming cost V 9 bases and J 4 bases; bases outside gene matches: 6.

The sample holds one count of this clone. This chain connects TRBV6-6 to TRBJ1-4; TRBD1 matches at 8 bases. The germline CDR1 and CDR2 sequences are MNHNY and SVGAGI (reference sequence). This CDR3 contains 14 residues. The trim removed 4 bases at V and 5 bases at J, leaving 3 bases unmatched. The CDR3 nucleotides read TGTGCCAGCAGTTCCCAGGGGGCCAATGAAAAACTGTTTTTT. It specifies CASSSQGANEKLFF.

In DNA, the CDR3 is TGTGCCAGCAGCGCTTTTCGCGGACAGGGTAACACCGGGGAGCTGTTTTTT. This codes for CASSAFRGQGNTGELFF. The J gene is TRBJ2-2, the V gene TRBV5-6; TRBD1 matches at 8 bases. V gave up 4 bases and J gave up 2 bases; unmatched junction bases: 10. This CDR3 spans 17 amino acids. Per germline, CDR1 SGHDT and CDR2 YYEEEE.

The rearrangement links TRBV28 to TRBJ1-2; the match to TRBD1 covers 8 bases. The CDR3 is made up of 14 amino acids. The J segment lost 4 bases and the V segment lost 5 bases, leaving 6 bases of the junction unmatched. The germline CDR1 and CDR2 sequences are MDHEN and SYDVKM. This chain's CDR3 is CASSQGQGGYGYTF. For the CDR3, the DNA is TGTGCCAGCAGTCAAGGACAGGGAGGCTATGGCTACACCTTC.

This clone has just one count. The V and J genes are TRBV6-5 and TRBJ2-1, with D perhaps matching TRBD1 (5 bases). The germline V gene encodes CDR1 MNHEY and CDR2 SVGAGI. Between the trimmed V and J ends, which lost 6 bases and 11 bases, there was a span of 20 bases. The CDR3 totals 14 residues. This CDR3 is CASRETTDRGKQFF. CDR3 DNA sequence: TGTGCCAGCAGAGAGACCACTGATAGGGGCAAGCAGTTCTTC.

The chain is built from TRBV9 and TRBJ1-1; 7 nucleotides match TRBD1. In germline, CDR1 is SGDLS, CDR2 YYNGEE. The J segment lost 1 base and the V segment lost 4 bases, leaving 4 bases of the junction unmatched. CDR3 length: 14 amino acids. The CDR3 here is CASSLRQGNTEAFF. The CDR3 nucleotides are TGTGCCAGCAGCCTCCGACAGGGGAACACTGAAGCTTTCTTT.

The rearrangement links TRBV12-3 or TRBV12-4 to TRBJ2-3; D call uncertain. The V end lost 2 bases, the J end lost 6 bases, and 9 bases lay between the germline ends. CDR3 length equals 13 residues. The CDR3 bases are TGTGCCAGCAGTTTACTCGGAGCCGATACGCAGTATTTT. The encoded protein is CASSLLGADTQYF.

The rearrangement joins TRBV5-6 to TRBJ2-3; 7 bases map to TRBD2. The V and J ends lost 4 bases and 6 bases, in that order; junction bases with no gene match: 11. The CDR3 runs to 15 residues. Germline CDR1 is SGHDT and CDR2 is YYEEEE. CDR3 nucleotides: TGTGCCAGCAGCCCTGGAGCGGGGAGCGCGGATACGCAGTATTTT. It translates to CASSPGAGSADTQYF.

The rearrangement joins TRBV12-2 to TRBJ1-6. TRBV12-2 is a documented pseudogene. The CDR3 contains 18 residues. The CDR3 protein is CASRLYAAGSSYNSPLHF. The CDR3 DNA sequence: TGTGCAAGTCGCTTATACGCTGCGGGAAGCTCCTATAATTCACCCCTCCACTTT.

The gene calls are TRBV11-2 and TRBJ1-4, with TRBD1 identical over 8 bases. CDR1 and CDR2 from the germline V gene are SGHAT and FQNNGV. V lost 5 bases and J lost 7; bases outside the gene matches: 9. The CDR3 sequence is 15 residues long. CDR3 residues: CASSPPGGLGEKLFF. The CDR3 nucleotides are TGTGCCAGCAGCCCCCCAGGGGGCCTTGGTGAAAAACTGTTTTTT.

The table lists this clone with a few counts. The CDR3 nucleotides read TGCGCCAGCAGCAGGGACAGGCGGAACACTGAAGCTTTCTTT. Protein product: CASSRDRRNTEAFF. The J gene is TRBJ1-1, the V gene TRBV5-1; TRBD1 matches at 8 bases. V lost 4 bases, J lost 1 base, and 3 bases stayed unmatched. This CDR3 is built from 14 residues. CDR1 is SGHRS, CDR2 YFSETQ, per germline.

This clone was recorded once. The chain employs TRBV6-5 and TRBJ1-4; maybe TRBD1 (6 bases). V was pared by 10 bases and J by 5 bases, with 17 bases between. CDR1 is MNHEY, CDR2 SVGAGI, per germline. This CDR3 has 14 amino acids. CDR3 sequence reads: CAIESRGKNEKLFF. In DNA form, the CDR3 reads TGTGCCATAGAGTCCAGGGGTAAAAATGAAAAACTGTTTTTT.

V is TRBV19 and J is TRBJ2-1, with TRBD2 identical over 8 bases. The J segment lost 3 bases and the V segment lost 4 bases, leaving 8 bases of the junction unmatched. Germline V CDR1 and CDR2: LNHDA, SQIVND (reference sequence). The length of the CDR3 is 16 residues. The CDR3 DNA reads TGTGCCAGTAGTACCTCGGGGGGGCCTAGCTACAATGAGCAGTTCTTC. Protein sequence: CASSTSGGPSYNEQFF.

The gene calls are TRBV4-2 and TRBJ1-5; 9 bases are a match to TRBD1. Trimming took 1 base from V and 6 from J; bases not matched to a gene: 13. CDR1 is LGHNA, CDR2 YNFKEQ, per germline. The CDR3 is made up of 18 amino acids. CDR3 protein: CASSQVRLTGGFSQPQHF. CDR3 sequence (DNA): TGTGCCAGCAGCCAAGTTCGGTTAACAGGGGGCTTCAGTCAGCCCCAGCATTTT.

The rearrangement uses TRBV6-4 and TRBJ2-3; 7 positions agree with TRBD1. Trimming at V came to 4 bases and at J to 2 bases, leaving 3 bases not matched to a gene. Germline V gene sequence: CDR1 MRHNA, CDR2 SNTAGT. The CDR3 covers 14 residues. For the CDR3, the DNA is TGTGCCAGCAGTGCCGAGGGGGCCACAGATACGCAGTATTTT. It is translated as CASSAEGATDTQYF.

V usage is TRBV6-5 and J usage is TRBJ1-6; D is possibly TRBD1 (5 bases). The germline gives CDR1 MNHEY, CDR2 SVGAGI. The CDR3 covers 15 residues. V was clipped by 4 bases and J by 7 bases, with 14 bases between them. The CDR3 sequence is CASSWRTSQNSPLHF. The CDR3 region has the DNA TGTGCCAGCAGTTGGCGGACATCCCAGAATTCACCCCTCCACTTT.

The CDR3: CASSRTLAGIAKETQYF. DNA of the CDR3: TGTGCCAGCAGCAGAACGTTAGCGGGCATAGCAAAAGAGACCCAGTACTTC. The rearrangement links TRBV11-2 to TRBJ2-5, with 7 bases aligning to TRBD2. Germline lookup yields CDR1 SGHAT and CDR2 FQNNGV. V dropped 5 bases and J dropped 3; count of bases not matched to a gene: 15. This CDR3 comprises 17 residues.